Shown below are 24 T cell receptor beta chains from a single sample sequenced in a study of blood T cell repertoires in COVID-19 (dated by TCRdb to about 2020). The protocol used for the library was the immunoSEQ multiplex PCR assay. This is the immuneACCESS table as TCRdb keeps it, with only in-frame sequences that have V and J called. A part of the clones is gone; compared with another copy, unresolved V genes explain less than half, and the rest is unexplained. The sample has hundreds of thousands of clones on record, around 87% of them singletons. Around 1.6% of the sample is in the top ten clones. Sequencing was carried out using PBMCs or T cells enriched from blood (not recorded which). Every receptor here comes from a woman between 45 and 60 years old who had recovered from COVID-19.

This clone was recorded once. The chain recombines TRBV28 with TRBJ2-3; a possible D gene is TRBD2 (5 bases). This CDR3 spans 15 amino acids. Trimming pared 5 bases from V and 2 bases from J, leaving 14 bases between. Germline loops: CDR1 MDHEN, CDR2 SYDVKM. The CDR3 DNA reads as TGTGCCAGCAGTCCATCCGGAGGAATCACAGATACGCAGTATTTT. Translation: CASSPSGGITDTQYF.

The count of this clone is one. The chain combines TRBV5-1 with TRBJ2-5; D unresolved. The CDR3 contains 15 residues. The ends were cut back, 0 bases at V and 1 base at J, with 10 bases in the middle. Germline V gene data show CDR1 as SGHRS and CDR2 as YFSETQ. CDR3 region: CASSLDLSGQETQYF. The DNA for the CDR3 is TGCGCCAGCAGCTTGGACTTGTCAGGCCAAGAGACCCAGTACTTC.

This chain links TRBV28 with TRBJ1-1; D ambiguous. The germline V gene has CDR1 MDHEN and CDR2 SYDVKM. V was trimmed by 2 bases and J by 7 bases, leaving 11 bases between them. The length of the CDR3 is 13 residues. CDR3 DNA sequence: TGTGCCAGCAGTTTACCCGGTGTATTTGAAGCTTTCTTT. Translated: CASSLPGVFEAFF.

This chain joins TRBV9 and TRBJ1-4; D is ambiguous. The germline V and J ends were trimmed by 0 bases and 4 bases, with 4 bases remaining between them. Germline V gene data show CDR1 as SGDLS and CDR2 as YYNGEE. This CDR3 contains 13 residues. This CDR3 reads CASSVGLNEKLFF. CDR3 coding DNA: TGTGCCAGCAGCGTAGGTCTTAATGAAAAACTGTTTTTT.

Only one count was recorded for this clone. The CDR3 reads CASSLTLGWAGETHIQYF. DNA for the CDR3: TGTGCCAGCAGCTTAACGTTGGGGTGGGCGGGAGAAACGCACATTCAGTACTTC. This chain uses TRBV7-3 with TRBJ2-4; TRBD2 aligns across 7 bases. The CDR3 extends over 18 amino acids. Germline V gene data show CDR1 as SGHTA and CDR2 as FQGTGA. The ends lost 0 bases at V and 8 bases at J; junction bases unmatched: 16.

V is TRBV28 and J is TRBJ2-1, with D possibly being TRBD1 (5 bases). The V gene's germline CDR1 is MDHEN and CDR2 SYDVKM. This CDR3 is 13 amino acids long. The germline V and J ends were trimmed by 5 bases and 6 bases, with 11 bases remaining between them. CDR3 nucleotides: TGTGCCAGCAGTAAAGGGGAAATCAATGAGCAGTTCTTC. It yields the protein CASSKGEINEQFF. The full variable domain, rest sourced from reference TRBV28 and TRBJ2-1, is DVKVTQSSRYLVKRTGEKVFLECVQDMDHENMFWYRQDPGLGLRLIYFSYDVKMKEKGDIPEGYSVSREKKERFSLILESASTNQTSMYLCASSKGEINEQFFGPGTRLTVL.

The table lists this clone with a count of one. This sequence joins TRBV28 and TRBJ2-3, with D tentatively TRBD1 (6 bases). Germline V lookup: CDR1 MDHEN, CDR2 SYDVKM. V lost 3 bases to trimming and J lost 2 bases, with 15 bases between them. This CDR3 contains 16 residues. For the CDR3, the DNA is TGTGCCAGCAGTTTGAGAGCAGGGGCGAACACAGATACGCAGTATTTT. This encodes CASSLRAGANTDTQYF.

This clone was seen only once. V is TRBV28 and J is TRBJ1-2, with unresolved D. CDR1 is MDHEN and CDR2 is SYDVKM in the germline V gene. CDR3 length equals 11 residues. The V and J ends lost 5 bases and 5 bases respectively, with 6 bases between them. DNA of the CDR3: TGTGCCAGCAGTGGCGGGTATGGCTACACCTTC. Its translation is CASSGGYGYTF.

This clone was found a few times. The chain has TRBV19 and TRBJ1-4; 7 nucleotides align to TRBD1. This CDR3 has 15 amino acids. From germline, CDR1 is LNHDA and CDR2 SQIVND (reference sequence). V was clipped by 10 bases and J by 2 bases; unmatched bases: 10. CDR3 residues: CATSEGATTNEKLFF. The CDR3 DNA is TGTGCCACCTCGGAGGGGGCTACGACTAATGAAAAACTGTTTTTT.

The chain links TRBV3-1 (or the pseudogene TRBV3-2) to TRBJ2-1, with 9 bases aligning to TRBD1. Germline CDR1 reads LGHDT; CDR2 reads YNNKEL (reference sequence). J was trimmed by 9 bases and V by 1 base; bases with no gene match: 10. This CDR3 has 16 amino acids. Written as DNA, the CDR3 is TGTGCCAGCAGCCAAGTTACAGGGGGCGGCTTCGCTGAGCAGTTCTTC. Translated, it gives CASSQVTGGGFAEQFF.

The gene calls are TRBV7-9 and TRBJ1-2, with D hard to call. V lost 3 bases and J 4 bases, leaving 12 bases between the germline ends. Germline V gives CDR1 SEHNR, CDR2 FQNEAQ (reference sequence). The length of the CDR3 is 14 residues. The CDR3 loop is CASSFSGRAYGYTF. DNA for the CDR3: TGTGCCAGCAGCTTCTCCGGTCGCGCCTATGGCTACACCTTC.

The CDR3 here is CASSPARSYEQYF. CDR3 bases: TGCGCCAGCAGCCCTGCGAGATCGTACGAGCAGTACTTC. The genes are TRBV5-1 and TRBJ2-7, with D uncertain. Germline CDR1 reads SGHRS; CDR2 reads YFSETQ. Trimming removed 4 bases from V and 4 bases from J, with 12 bases in between. CDR3 length: 13 residues.

The V call is TRBV7-6, the J call TRBJ2-2, with unresolved D. V dropped 5 bases and J dropped 6 bases, with 7 bases sitting between them. The germline CDR1 and CDR2 sequences are SGHVS and FNYEAQ. The CDR3 is made up of 12 amino acids. CDR3 nucleotides: TGTGCCAGCAGCCGAGCTGCCGGGGAGCTGTTTTTT. Translating gives CASSRAAGELFF.

The rearrangement uses TRBV6-5 and TRBJ2-1, with D perhaps matching TRBD2 (6 bases). Germline V gene sequence: CDR1 MNHEY, CDR2 SVGAGI. The CDR3 sequence is 15 residues long. With 5 bases removed from V and 2 bases from J, the gap between germline ends came to 13 bases. The CDR3 DNA sequence: TGTGCCAGCAGTCCTGGAGGGCCCCCCTACAATGAGCAGTTCTTC. Encoded protein: CASSPGGPPYNEQFF.

The chain joins TRBV7-2 to TRBJ1-2, with D perhaps TRBD1 (6 bases). Germline V CDR1 and CDR2: SGHTA, FQGNSA. V was pared by 5 bases and J by 5 bases, with 12 bases between. The CDR3 runs 13 residues. The CDR3 loop reads CASSEGGRYGYTF. CDR3 DNA: TGTGCCAGCAGCGAAGGGGGAAGGTATGGCTACACCTTC.

This chain connects TRBV7-2 to TRBJ2-3; maybe TRBD2 (6 bases). Trimming pared 0 bases from V and 0 bases from J, leaving 10 bases between. The germline V gene encodes CDR1 SGHTA and CDR2 FQGNSA. CDR3 size: 16 residues. In DNA, the CDR3 is TGTGCCAGCAGCTTAGCCGGGGGTCCTAGCACAGATACGCAGTATTTT. It encodes CASSLAGGPSTDTQYF.

The sample holds one count of this clone. The chain couples TRBV11-2 to TRBJ2-1, with D perhaps TRBD1 (6 bases). Germline CDR1 SGHAT, CDR2 FQNNGV. This CDR3 region has 13 residues. V lost 4 bases and J lost 5, with 9 bases in between. CDR3 coding DNA: TGTGCCAGCAGCTCCAGGGGCGACAATGAGCAGTTCTTC. Translating gives CASSSRGDNEQFF.

V is TRBV18 and J is TRBJ2-1; 9 bases align to TRBD2. The junction had 7 bases not matched to a gene; V was cut back by 3 bases and J by 4 bases. CDR3 length equals 16 residues. Germline V gene sequence: CDR1 KGHSH, CDR2 LQKENI. CDR3: CASSPNVAGAYNEQFF. The CDR3, as DNA: TGTGCCAGCTCACCGAACGTAGCGGGAGCTTACAATGAGCAGTTCTTC.

This chain connects TRBV2 to TRBJ1-6, with D possibly TRBD1 on 6 matching bases. CDR3 length equals 14 residues. Germline V gene lookup returns CDR1 SNHLY and CDR2 FYNNEI. Trimming removed 2 bases at V and 9 bases at J, with 11 bases between. CDR3 coding DNA: TGTGCCAGCAGTGAACAGGGGTTAAGTTCACCCCTCCACTTT. This codes for CASSEQGLSSPLHF.

The CDR3: CASSIDRTSWAFF. The CDR3, as DNA: TGTGCCAGTAGTATAGATCGTACTTCATGGGCTTTCTTT. The rearrangement joins TRBV19 to TRBJ1-1, with D uncertain. Trimming stripped 0 bases from V and 11 bases from J, with 13 bases between. The CDR3 totals 13 residues. Germline V lookup: CDR1 LNHDA, CDR2 SQIVND (reference sequence).

The J gene is TRBJ2-3, the V gene TRBV29-1; a possible D gene is TRBD1 (5 bases). The CDR3 covers 14 residues. CDR1 and CDR2 from the germline V gene are SQVTM and ANQGSEA. V shed 4 bases and J shed 4 bases, with 15 bases lying between them. The CDR3 sequence: CSVAKGSVADTQYF. For the CDR3, the DNA is TGCAGCGTTGCAAAGGGGTCCGTGGCAGATACGCAGTATTTT.

J is TRBJ2-2 and V is TRBV14; D might be TRBD2 (5 bases). Germline CDR1 and CDR2: SGHDN and FVKESK. With 4 bases removed from V and 7 bases from J, the gap between germline ends came to 16 bases. The CDR3 has 15 amino acids. For the CDR3, the DNA is TGTGCCAGCAGCCGGATCCGAGGGTGGTACGGGGAGCTGTTTTTT. It is translated as CASSRIRGWYGELFF.

The rearrangement links TRBV28 to TRBJ1-2, with 9 nucleotides matching TRBD1. The CDR3 sequence is 14 residues long. Germline V gene data show CDR1 as MDHEN and CDR2 as SYDVKM. The ends lost 7 bases at V and 7 bases at J; junction bases unmatched: 10. CDR3 bases: TGTGCCAGCACCGTCGCGGGACAGGGTTTTGGCTACACCTTC. Translation: CASTVAGQGFGYTF.

The chain recombines TRBV7-2 with TRBJ2-3, with 7 nucleotides matching TRBD2. J gave up 0 bases and V 6 bases, and 3 bases lay outside the gene matches. CDR3 length: 14 residues. The germline V gene has CDR1 SGHTA and CDR2 FQGNSA. CDR3 DNA sequence: TGTGCCAGCAGAACACTAGCGAGCACAGATACGCAGTATTTT. Translation gives CASRTLASTDTQYF.